These 24 T cell receptor beta chains were all obtained from the same sample, sequenced in a study of beta chain features in type 1 diabetes. What was sequenced were expressed TCRB transcripts, since all of the isolated RNA had been reverse transcribed. Profiling relied on immunoSEQ multiplex PCR, and the TCRdb table lists in-frame clones only, not all of them. Of about 900,000 clones in the sample, about 17% were seen once. Specimen: naive CD4+ T cells from blood. These receptors came from a young woman in good health.

This clone appeared a few times. This chain connects TRBV5-1 to TRBJ2-7; the D gene is possibly TRBD2 (5 bases). From germline, CDR1 is SGHRS and CDR2 YFSETQ. The CDR3 totals 14 residues. V dropped 0 bases and J dropped 3 bases, with 10 bases sitting between them. CDR3 in DNA: TGCGCCAGCAGCTTGGCCCGGACTGGCTACGAGCAGTACTTC. It codes for CASSLARTGYEQYF.

The chain has TRBV5-1 and TRBJ2-7, with 9 bases matching TRBD2. Germline lookup yields CDR1 SGHRS and CDR2 YFSETQ. The CDR3 covers 14 residues. V was pared by 0 bases and J by 6 bases, with 4 bases of the junction left unmatched. As DNA, the CDR3 is TGCGCCAGCAGCTTGGGCCCGACTAGCGGCGAGCAGTACTTC. Amino acids: CASSLGPTSGEQYF.

Regarding this clone: Other DNA sequences from this sample encode an identical CDR3 as well. J is TRBJ2-1 and V is TRBV28; 14 bases fit TRBD2. Germline CDR1 reads MDHEN; CDR2 reads SYDVKM. The V and J ends lost 3 bases and 8 bases, in that order; junction bases with no gene match: 3. This CDR3 region has 15 residues. DNA of the CDR3: TGTGCCAGCAGTTTGGGGACTAGCGGGAGTTATGAGCAGTTCTTC. It specifies CASSLGTSGSYEQFF.

The J gene is TRBJ2-3, the V gene TRBV10-3; D is unclear. The CDR3 has 13 residues. CDR1 is ENHRY, CDR2 SYGVKD, per germline. Deletions cut 8 bases from V and 0 bases from J, with 9 bases between. This CDR3 is CAIQAASTDTQYF. The CDR3 nucleotides are TGTGCCATCCAGGCTGCTAGCACAGATACGCAGTATTTT.

This clone was picked up a small number of times. The rearrangement links TRBV28 to TRBJ2-7; D is possibly TRBD1 or TRBD2 (5 bases each). V lost 9 bases, J lost 1 base, and 16 bases lay in between. The CDR3 sequence is 14 residues long. Germline-derived CDR1 and CDR2 are MDHEN and SYDVKM. As DNA, the CDR3 is TGTGCCAGTCTTAACCGGGGCAAATCCTACGAGCAGTACTTC. This codes for CASLNRGKSYEQYF.

The chain has TRBV2 and TRBJ1-1; D gene uncertain. The germline V gene encodes CDR1 SNHLY and CDR2 FYNNEI. The CDR3 runs 11 residues. V was trimmed by 1 base and J by 4 bases, leaving 1 base between them. The DNA of the CDR3 is TGTGCCAGCAGTGAAGTCACTGAAGCTTTCTTT. Protein product: CASSEVTEAFF.

This clone came up a few times. At one end the junction does not follow the germline gene, possibly because of a read error. This sequence joins TRBV19 and TRBJ2-1; D gene uncertain. The CDR3 length is 16 residues. Germline CDR1 and CDR2: LNHDA and SQIVND (reference sequence). The CDR3 coding sequence is TGTGCCAGTAGCATAGACGCTAGTCACTCCTACAATGAGCAGTTCTTC. This codes for CASSIDASHSYNEQFF.

The sample holds a few counts of this clone. The chain employs TRBV6-5 and TRBJ1-2, with a tentative D call TRBD1 (5 bases). CDR3 length equals 14 residues. Trimming left V 7 bases short and J 6 bases short, with 18 bases between. CDR1 MNHEY and CDR2 SVGAGI come from the germline V gene. The CDR3 loop is CASTEGSVGHGYTF. CDR3 nucleotide sequence: TGTGCCAGCACGGAGGGGTCCGTGGGTCATGGCTACACCTTC.

In its sample, this clone was seen a few times. The chain carries TRBV19 and TRBJ2-1, with 7 bases that match TRBD1. With V trimmed by 5 bases and J by 6 bases, 16 bases remained unmatched. Germline V CDR1 and CDR2: LNHDA, SQIVND (reference sequence). CDR3 length: 17 residues. CDR3 nucleotide sequence: TGTGCCAGTAGTCCCTCGACAGGGCCCGCCGCTCGCAATGAGCAGTTCTTC. Translated: CASSPSTGPAARNEQFF.

This clone appeared a few times. This chain links TRBV6-1 with TRBJ2-7; D is unresolved. V was clipped by 7 bases and J by 4 bases, with 17 bases between them. The CDR3 length is 14 residues. Germline loops: CDR1 MNHNS, CDR2 SASEGT. DNA for the CDR3: TGTGCCAGCACCTTCCCCCACGCGAATTACGAGCAGTACTTC. It yields the protein CASTFPHANYEQYF.

The gene calls are TRBV7-3 and TRBJ2-6; possible D gene TRBD1, 5 bases. Germline CDR1 SGHTA, CDR2 FQGTGA. The CDR3 sequence is 20 residues long. Deletions cut 1 base from V and 2 bases from J, with 21 bases between. The chain's CDR3 is CASSLRTPGFRSTGANVLTF. CDR3 sequence (DNA): TGTGCCAGCAGCTTAAGGACACCAGGGTTTCGGTCTACTGGGGCCAACGTCCTGACTTTC.

The chain employs TRBV18 and TRBJ2-7; 12 nucleotides agree with TRBD2. The length of the CDR3 is 15 residues. V lost 5 bases to trimming and J lost 7 bases; unmatched junction nucleotides: 9. Per the germline V gene, CDR1 is KGHSH and CDR2 is LQKENI. CDR3 nucleotides: TGTGCCAGCTCAGCAAGACTAGCGGGAGTGAAAGAGCAGTACTTC. The encoded protein is CASSARLAGVKEQYF.

This rearrangement joins TRBV7-2 to TRBJ2-1; 7 nucleotides agree with TRBD1. Per the germline V gene, CDR1 is SGHTA and CDR2 is FQGNSA. V shed 3 bases, J shed 0 bases, and the junction held 8 bases outside the gene matches. The CDR3 extends over 17 amino acids. The CDR3 DNA reads as TGTGCCAGCAGCTTGGGGCCCAGGGGGAACTCCTACAATGAGCAGTTCTTC. This encodes CASSLGPRGNSYNEQFF.

The V and J genes are TRBV11-2 and TRBJ1-1, with D hard to call. This CDR3 has 13 amino acids. Germline lookup yields CDR1 SGHAT and CDR2 FQNNGV. Trimming took off 1 base at V and 7 bases at J, with 10 bases between the two ends. The CDR3, as DNA: TGTGCCAGCAGCTTAGGGCCGGCCCGTGAAGCTTTCTTT. Protein sequence: CASSLGPAREAFF.

The V gene is TRBV18, the J gene TRBJ2-7, with D unclear. CDR1 is KGHSH and CDR2 is LQKENI in the germline V gene. CDR3 length: 17 residues. V lost 3 bases and J 0 bases, leaving 18 bases between the germline ends. The CDR3 coding sequence is TGTGCCAGCTCACCCCAGTGGTTGGGTGTCGGCTCCTACGAGCAGTACTTC. Protein product: CASSPQWLGVGSYEQYF.

V usage is TRBV7-8 and J usage is TRBJ2-2; 8 bases agree with TRBD1. Germline CDR1 and CDR2: SGHVS and FQNEAQ. This CDR3 contains 16 residues. Trimming took 1 base from V and 5 from J; bases not matched to a gene: 6. The CDR3 sequence: CASSLDRTGQTGELFF. The CDR3 bases are TGTGCCAGCAGCTTAGATCGGACAGGGCAAACCGGGGAGCTGTTTTTT.

This sequence joins TRBV5-1 and TRBJ2-7; possibly TRBD1 for D (6 bases). The CDR3 runs 14 residues. From germline, CDR1 is SGHRS and CDR2 YFSETQ. The V gene lost 0 bases and the J gene lost 5 bases, with 12 bases spanning the gap. Written as DNA, the CDR3 is TGCGCCAGCAGCTTGGGGACAGAGACTAACGAGCAGTACTTC. This translates into CASSLGTETNEQYF.

The gene calls are TRBV7-2 and TRBJ2-7, with D possibly being TRBD1 (5 bases). From germline, CDR1 is SGHTA and CDR2 FQGNSA. Trimming cost V 0 bases and J 3 bases, with 18 bases left between them. The CDR3 is 17 amino acids. The CDR3 sequence: CASSLAFIGQGNYEQYF. The DNA of the CDR3 is TGTGCCAGCAGCTTAGCTTTTATTGGGCAGGGAAACTACGAGCAGTACTTC.

This clone has only a few counts. The CDR3 protein is CASSSSTNTGELFF. The CDR3 DNA is TGTGCCAGCAGCTCGAGTACAAACACCGGGGAGCTGTTTTTT. The V and J genes are TRBV7-2 and TRBJ2-2; D is uncertain. The germline V gene has CDR1 SGHTA and CDR2 FQGNSA. The CDR3 covers 14 residues. V was trimmed by 4 bases and J by 2 bases, leaving 8 bases between them.

The chain is built from TRBV7-3 and TRBJ1-5; D unresolved. The germline V and J ends were trimmed by 1 base and 5 bases, with 0 bases remaining between them. Germline V lookup: CDR1 SGHTA, CDR2 FQGTGA. The length of the CDR3 is 11 residues. Here the CDR3 DNA reads TGTGCCAGCAGCTTAAATCAGCCCCAGCATTTT. It encodes CASSLNQPQHF. Full variable domain (missing parts from reference TRBV7-3 and TRBJ1-5): GAGVSQTPSNKVTEKGKYVELRCDPISGHTALYWYRQSLGQGPEFLIYFQGTGAADDSGLPNDRFFAVRPEGSVSTLKIQRTERGDSAVYLCASSLNQPQHFGDGTRLSIL.

This clone was detected a few times. The DNA of the CDR3 is TGCAGTGCACGGACGGTAAACATTCAGTACTTC. Translating it yields CSARTVNIQYF. This chain uses TRBV20-1 with TRBJ2-4; D not certain. Germline lookup yields CDR1 DFQATT and CDR2 SNEGSKA (reference sequence). Deletions cut 6 bases from V and 6 bases from J, with 9 bases between. This CDR3 comprises 11 residues.

V and J are TRBV10-3 and TRBJ2-1, with TRBD2 as a possible D gene (6 bases). The germline gives CDR1 ENHRY, CDR2 SYGVKD. The ends were cut back, 4 bases at V and 0 bases at J, with 10 bases in the middle. The CDR3 spans 15 residues. CDR3 DNA sequence: TGTGCCATCAGTGCGTTGGGGGGCTCCTACAATGAGCAGTTCTTC. It yields the protein CAISALGGSYNEQFF.

J is TRBJ2-2 and V is TRBV5-4; D might be TRBD1 (5 bases). CDR1 is SGHNT and CDR2 is YYREEE in the germline V gene (reference sequence). The CDR3 covers 14 residues. V gave up 2 bases and J gave up 7 bases, with 12 bases separating them. CDR3 nucleotides: TGTGCCAGCAGCTTAAATTCAGGGATCGGGGAGCTGTTTTTT. Residues: CASSLNSGIGELFF.

The V and J genes are TRBV27 and TRBJ2-2; D may be TRBD2 (6 bases). Trimming pared 2 bases from V and 3 bases from J, leaving 10 bases between. Germline V gene data show CDR1 as MNHEY and CDR2 as SMNVEV (reference sequence). The CDR3 sequence is 15 residues long. The CDR3 region is CASSLAGRDTGELFF. The DNA of the CDR3 is TGTGCCAGCAGTTTAGCGGGGCGCGACACCGGGGAGCTGTTTTTT.